This record looks at one T cell receptor beta chain sequence and its context. Antigen unknown. Synthesis of cDNA used 5'RACE (with 10-nucleotide random UMIs). A single record per CDR3 protein comes from TCRdb applying MiXCR to the 5' RACE reads. The sample lists roughly 42,000 distinct CDR3 sequences; roughly 13% were seen once. This entry belongs to a study of neurological immune-mediated disorders. Findings of the study overall: None of the CDR3 amino acid sequences found in expanded clones was shared across subjects. This suggests that the TCR-beta repertoires were private in all groups.

Regarding time point: longitudinal time-point 3. Healthy control participants comprised blood bank volunteers in Maryland, USA. V dropped 2 bases and J dropped 13 bases, with 27 bases sitting between them. CDR1 is SGHTA and CDR2 is FQGNSA in the germline V gene. CDR3 size: 17 residues. The specimen sequenced was PBMCs. The TCR was taken from a man younger than 40 in good health. The chain joins TRBV7-2 to TRBJ2-1; TRBD1 might be the D (7 bases). The CDR3 loop is CASSLKTCGTSGGEQFF. CDR3 bases: TGTGCCAGCAGCTTAAAAACTTGCGGGACCTCAGGGGGTGAACAGTTCTTC.